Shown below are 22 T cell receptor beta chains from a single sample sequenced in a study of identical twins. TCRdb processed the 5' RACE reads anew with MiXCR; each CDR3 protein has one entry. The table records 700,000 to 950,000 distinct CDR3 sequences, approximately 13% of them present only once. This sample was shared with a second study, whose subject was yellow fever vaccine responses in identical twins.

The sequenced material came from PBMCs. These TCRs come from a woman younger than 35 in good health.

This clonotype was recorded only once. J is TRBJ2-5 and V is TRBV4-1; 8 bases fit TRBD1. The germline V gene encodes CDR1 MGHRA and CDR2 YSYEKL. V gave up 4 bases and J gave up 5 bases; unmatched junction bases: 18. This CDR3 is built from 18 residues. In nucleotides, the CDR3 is TGCGCCAGCAGCCCGCGGATTATCGCGGACAGGGCGAGGGAGACCCAGTACTTC. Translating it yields CASSPRIIADRARETQYF.

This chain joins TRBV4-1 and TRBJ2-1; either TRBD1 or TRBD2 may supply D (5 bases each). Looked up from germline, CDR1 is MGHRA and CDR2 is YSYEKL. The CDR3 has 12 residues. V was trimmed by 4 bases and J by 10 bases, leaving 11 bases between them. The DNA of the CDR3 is TGCGCCAGCAGCCCTAACGGGGCGGAGCAGTTCTTC. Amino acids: CASSPNGAEQFF.

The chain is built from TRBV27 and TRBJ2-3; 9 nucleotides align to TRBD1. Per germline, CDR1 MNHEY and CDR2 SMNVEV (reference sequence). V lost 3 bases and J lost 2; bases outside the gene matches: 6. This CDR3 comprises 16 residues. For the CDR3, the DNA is TGTGCCAGCAGTTTCACCCGGGACAGGGACACAGATACGCAGTATTTT. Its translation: CASSFTRDRDTDTQYF.

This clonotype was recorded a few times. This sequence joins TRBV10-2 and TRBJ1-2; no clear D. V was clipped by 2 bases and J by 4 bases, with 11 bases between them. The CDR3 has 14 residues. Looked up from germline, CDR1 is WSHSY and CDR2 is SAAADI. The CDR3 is CASSEAGQFYGYTF. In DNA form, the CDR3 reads TGCGCCAGCAGTGAGGCCGGGCAATTCTATGGCTACACCTTC.

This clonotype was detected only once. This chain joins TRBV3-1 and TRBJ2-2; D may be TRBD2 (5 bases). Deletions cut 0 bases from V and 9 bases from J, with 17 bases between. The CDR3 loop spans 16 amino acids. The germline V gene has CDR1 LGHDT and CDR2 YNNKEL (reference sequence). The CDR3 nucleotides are TGTGCCAGCAGCCAAGACGCGGGTGTAGGCGGAAGGGAGCTGTTTTTT. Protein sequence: CASSQDAGVGGRELFF.

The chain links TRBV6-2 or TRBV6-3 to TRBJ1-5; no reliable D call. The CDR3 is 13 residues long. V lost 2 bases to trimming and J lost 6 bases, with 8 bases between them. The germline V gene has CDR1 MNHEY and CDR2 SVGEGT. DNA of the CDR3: TGTGCCAGCAGTTACAGGTCGAGTCAGCCCCAGCATTTT. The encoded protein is CASSYRSSQPQHF.

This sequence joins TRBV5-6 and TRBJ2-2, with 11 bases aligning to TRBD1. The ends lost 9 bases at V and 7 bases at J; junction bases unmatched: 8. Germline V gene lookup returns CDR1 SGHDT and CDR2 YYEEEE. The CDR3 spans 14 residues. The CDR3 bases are TGTGCCACGACCCGGACAGGGGGCGTCGGGGAGCTGTTTTTT. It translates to CATTRTGGVGELFF.

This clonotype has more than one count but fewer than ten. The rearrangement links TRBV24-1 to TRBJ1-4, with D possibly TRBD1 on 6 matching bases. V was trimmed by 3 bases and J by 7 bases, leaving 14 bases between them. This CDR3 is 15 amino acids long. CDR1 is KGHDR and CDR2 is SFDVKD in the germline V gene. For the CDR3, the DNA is TGTGCCACCAGTGATCGTCAGGGGTCGGGTGAAAAACTGTTTTTT. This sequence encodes CATSDRQGSGEKLFF.

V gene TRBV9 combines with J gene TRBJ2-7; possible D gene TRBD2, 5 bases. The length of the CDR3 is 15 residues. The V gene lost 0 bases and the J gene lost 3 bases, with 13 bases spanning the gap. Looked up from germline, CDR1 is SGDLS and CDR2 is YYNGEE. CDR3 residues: CASSVERGQNYEQYF. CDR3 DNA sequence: TGTGCCAGCAGCGTAGAGCGAGGGCAGAACTACGAGCAGTACTTC.

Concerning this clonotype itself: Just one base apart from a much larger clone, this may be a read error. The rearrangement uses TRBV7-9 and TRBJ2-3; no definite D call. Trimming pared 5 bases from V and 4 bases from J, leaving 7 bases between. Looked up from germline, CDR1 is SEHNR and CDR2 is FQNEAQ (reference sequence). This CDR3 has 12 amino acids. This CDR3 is CASSKTADTQYF. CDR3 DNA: TGTGCCAGCAGCAAGACCGCAGATACGCAGTATTTT.

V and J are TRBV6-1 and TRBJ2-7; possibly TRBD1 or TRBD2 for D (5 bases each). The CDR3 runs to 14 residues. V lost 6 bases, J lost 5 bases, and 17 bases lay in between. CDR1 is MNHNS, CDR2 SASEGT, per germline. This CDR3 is CASSNGDGTNEQYF. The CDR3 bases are TGTGCCAGCAGCAATGGGGACGGAACGAACGAGCAGTACTTC.

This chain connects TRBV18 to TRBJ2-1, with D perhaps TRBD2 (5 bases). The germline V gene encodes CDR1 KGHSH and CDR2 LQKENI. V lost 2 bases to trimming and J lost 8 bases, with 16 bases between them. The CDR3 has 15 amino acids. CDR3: CASSPLGSMGDEQFF. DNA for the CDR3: TGTGCCAGCTCACCATTGGGGAGTATGGGCGATGAGCAGTTCTTC.

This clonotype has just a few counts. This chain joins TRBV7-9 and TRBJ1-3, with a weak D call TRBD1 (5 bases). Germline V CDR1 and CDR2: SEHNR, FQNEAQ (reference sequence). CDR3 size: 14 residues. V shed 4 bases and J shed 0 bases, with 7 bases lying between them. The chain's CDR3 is CASSSTDSGNTIYF. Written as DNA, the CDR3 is TGTGCCAGCAGCTCGACAGACTCTGGAAACACCATATATTTT.

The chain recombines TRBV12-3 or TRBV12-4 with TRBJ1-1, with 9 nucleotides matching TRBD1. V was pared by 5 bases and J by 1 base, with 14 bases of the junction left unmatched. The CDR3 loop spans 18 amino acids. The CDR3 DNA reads TGTGCCAGCAGTCTGTCTCACCGGACAGGGGCCGCGAACACTGAAGCTTTCTTT. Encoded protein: CASSLSHRTGAANTEAFF.

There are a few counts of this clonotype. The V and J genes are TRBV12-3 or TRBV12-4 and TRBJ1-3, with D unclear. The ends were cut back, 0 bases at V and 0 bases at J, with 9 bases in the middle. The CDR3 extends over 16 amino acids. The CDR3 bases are TGTGCCAGCAGTTTAGCCGGAGGAGGCTCTGGAAACACCATATATTTT. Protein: CASSLAGGGSGNTIYF.

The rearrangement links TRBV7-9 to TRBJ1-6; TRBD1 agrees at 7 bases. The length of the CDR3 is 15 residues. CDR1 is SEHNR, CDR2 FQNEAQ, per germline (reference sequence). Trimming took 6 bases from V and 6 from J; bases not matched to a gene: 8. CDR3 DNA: TGTGCCAGCAGTCGTGGGACAGTTCTTAATTCACCCCTCCACTTT. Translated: CASSRGTVLNSPLHF.

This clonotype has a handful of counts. Written as DNA, the CDR3 is TGTGCCAGCAGTTACGAAGGACTAGCGGGCCGCACCGGGGAGCTGTTTTTT. Amino acids: CASSYEGLAGRTGELFF. This chain joins TRBV6-5 and TRBJ2-2; 11 positions match TRBD2. The CDR3 extends over 17 amino acids. Germline V CDR1 and CDR2: MNHEY, SVGAGI. The J segment lost 4 bases and the V segment lost 2 bases, leaving 6 bases of the junction unmatched.

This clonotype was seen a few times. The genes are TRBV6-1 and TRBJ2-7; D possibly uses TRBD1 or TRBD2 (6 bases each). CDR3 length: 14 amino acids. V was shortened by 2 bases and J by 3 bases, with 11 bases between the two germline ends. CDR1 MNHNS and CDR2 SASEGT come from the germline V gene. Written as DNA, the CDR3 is TGTGCCAGCAGTGAACGGGGGCTCAACTACGAGCAGTACGTC. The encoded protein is CASSERGLNYEQYV.

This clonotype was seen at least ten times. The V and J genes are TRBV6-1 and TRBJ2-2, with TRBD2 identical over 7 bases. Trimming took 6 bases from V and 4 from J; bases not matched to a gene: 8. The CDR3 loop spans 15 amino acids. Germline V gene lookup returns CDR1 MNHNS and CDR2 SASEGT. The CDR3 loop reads CASRGLLNSTGELFF. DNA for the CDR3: TGTGCCAGCAGGGGACTACTAAACTCCACCGGGGAGCTGTTTTTT.

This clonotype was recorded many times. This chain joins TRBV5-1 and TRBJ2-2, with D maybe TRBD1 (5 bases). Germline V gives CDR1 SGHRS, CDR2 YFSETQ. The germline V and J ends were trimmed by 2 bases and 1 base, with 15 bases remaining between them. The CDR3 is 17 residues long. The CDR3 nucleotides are TGCGCCAGCAGCTTACCTCAGGGTAGGGTGAACACCGGGGAGCTGTTTTTT. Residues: CASSLPQGRVNTGELFF.

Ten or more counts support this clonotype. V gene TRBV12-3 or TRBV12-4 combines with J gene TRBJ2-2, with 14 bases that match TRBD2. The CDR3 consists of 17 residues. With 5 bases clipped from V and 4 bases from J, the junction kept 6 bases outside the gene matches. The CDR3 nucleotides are TGTGCCAGCAGTGTGACTAGCGGGAGGGCGGGCACCGGGGAGCTGTTTTTT. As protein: CASSVTSGRAGTGELFF.

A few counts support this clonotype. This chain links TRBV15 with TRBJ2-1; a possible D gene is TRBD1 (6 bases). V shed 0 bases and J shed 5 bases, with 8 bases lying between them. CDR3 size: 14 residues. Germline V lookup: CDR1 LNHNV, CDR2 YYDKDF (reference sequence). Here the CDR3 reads CATSRDRTDNEQFF. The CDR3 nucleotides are TGTGCCACCAGCAGAGATCGGACAGACAATGAGCAGTTCTTC.